A single sample is the source of the 8 T cell receptor beta chains below, sequenced in a study of blood T cell repertoires in COVID-19. The data were produced by immunoSEQ multiplex PCR, yet TCRdb's version contains in-frame clones alone and is incomplete. In the table there are 140,000 or so clones, 84% of which are singletons. Source material: peripheral blood. All receptors derive from a man under 40 with COVID-19, enrolled during active disease.

J is TRBJ2-2 and V is TRBV5-6; 10 bases match TRBD1. The CDR3 consists of 15 residues. The junction had 4 bases not matched to a gene; V was cut back by 3 bases and J by 5 bases. Germline V gives CDR1 SGHDT, CDR2 YYEEEE. CDR3 DNA: TGTGCCAGCAGCTCGACAGGGGGCAAAACCGGGGAGCTGTTTTTT. Translating gives CASSSTGGKTGELFF.

The chain joins TRBV6-2 or TRBV6-3 to TRBJ2-3; possibly TRBD2 for D (5 bases). CDR1 and CDR2 from the germline V gene are MNHEY and SVGEGT. The V gene lost 2 bases and the J gene lost 0 bases, with 12 bases spanning the gap. This CDR3 comprises 16 residues. The CDR3 nucleotides are TGTGCCAGCAGTTACGGGGTAGCGCTTAGCACAGATACGCAGTATTTT. This translates into CASSYGVALSTDTQYF.

The J gene is TRBJ2-1, the V gene TRBV7-3; D possibly corresponds to TRBD2 (6 bases). CDR1 is SGHTA, CDR2 FQGTGA, per germline. With 1 base removed from V and 10 bases from J, the gap between germline ends came to 11 bases. CDR3 length equals 13 residues. The CDR3 reads CASSLNPGGEQFF. CDR3 DNA sequence: TGTGCCAGCAGCTTAAACCCCGGGGGAGAGCAGTTCTTC.

The gene calls are TRBV28 and TRBJ1-2; TRBD1 is a possible D gene (5 bases). V was trimmed by 3 bases and J by 1 base, leaving 12 bases between them. The CDR3 covers 15 residues. Germline CDR1 is MDHEN and CDR2 is SYDVKM. CDR3 DNA: TGTGCCAGCAGTTTTGAAGGGACTCATAACTATGGCTACACCTTC. Protein sequence: CASSFEGTHNYGYTF.

This clone was seen a handful of times. The CDR3 coding sequence is TGTGCCAGCAGCCAACAGGGGGGCTATGGCTACACCTTC. This sequence encodes CASSQQGGYGYTF. V is TRBV28 and J is TRBJ1-2, with TRBD1 matching 8 bases. Germline CDR1 MDHEN, CDR2 SYDVKM. V shed 6 bases and J 4 bases; nucleotides not matched to a gene: 4. The CDR3 runs to 13 residues.

The gene calls are TRBV14 and TRBJ2-7; TRBD2 matches 13 bases. There are 14 residues in the CDR3. V was clipped by 5 bases and J by 7 bases; unmatched bases: 5. Germline CDR1 SGHDN, CDR2 FVKESK. In DNA form, the CDR3 reads TGTGCCAGCAGCTTGGGACTAGCGGGAATGGAGCAGTACTTC. As protein: CASSLGLAGMEQYF.

This rearrangement joins TRBV18 to TRBJ2-1, with TRBD2 matching 9 bases. Germline trimming cut 0 bases from V and 9 bases from J; bases unmatched to any gene: 6. The length of the CDR3 is 15 residues. Germline lookup yields CDR1 KGHSH and CDR2 LQKENI. CDR3 in DNA: TGTGCCAGCTCACCACCCGGGCGGGAGGGAGGTGAGCAGTTCTTC. Translated: CASSPPGREGGEQFF.

The table lists this clone with a count of one. The chain has TRBV9 and TRBJ2-5, with 7 bases that match TRBD2. CDR1 and CDR2 (germline): SGDLS, YYNGEE. V shed 0 bases and J 2 bases; nucleotides not matched to a gene: 4. CDR3 length: 15 amino acids. The CDR3 spells CASSVGGGGQETQYF. In DNA form, the CDR3 reads TGTGCCAGCAGCGTAGGCGGGGGAGGGCAAGAGACCCAGTACTTC.